This T cell receptor (beta chain) was captured by sequencing in a study of shared clonotypes between healthy human individuals (dated by TCRdb to the early 2020s). At the level of the whole study: The cohort included three men and a couple of women between 18 and 49 years of age. Per donor, three plates each were used for CD4 naive and CD4 memory, two for CD8 naive, and one for CD8 memory. To estimate repertoire size and how much clonotypes are shared between individuals, the study performed deep sequencing of blood TCR repertoires from 4 to 6 healthy adults. To increase sequencing depth and limit assay-specific biases, TCR repertoire library preparation and sequencing were carried out by different laboratories using diverse techniques. Each donor's leukapheresis produced roughly between roughly 0.85 and 10 billion PBMCs. The research as a whole found: Larger estimated clonotype richness was generally found for naive subsets than for memory subsets. The genetic and exposure-history diversity represented was limited by the small number of donors. Even with the large sequencing depth, rarefaction of the sorted-subset datasets indicated that sequencing was incomplete. Based on pairwise subsampling, the degree of clonotype sharing among donors was expected to be affected by sequencing depth. Across several donors, roughly 5% of naive CD4, roughly 3.5% of naive CD8, 2.3% of memory CD4, and under 0.45% of memory CD8 clonotypes were shared. Sampling was limited to blood, and TCR repertoires in tissue likely differ from TCR repertoires in blood. Clonotypes shared by all four sorted-subset donors showed higher generation probabilities than non-shared clonotypes.

To note about this clone: The specificity of this receptor is unknown. Qualities for individual bases were not recorded, and no much larger clone is one base off.

Using the deep immunoSEQ assay, TCR CDR3 regions were amplified from genomic DNA by multiplex PCR. Extracted genomic DNA from each cell subset was distributed evenly across all wells of several immunoSEQ 96-well plates, and each plate was treated as a replicate. For sorted subsets, 200 to 250 ng of genomic DNA, equivalent to roughly 33,000 T cell genomes, went into each replicate PCR. Purified libraries were quantified with a Qubit 3.0 fluorometer, sized on a Bioanalyzer 2100, and re-quantified with the KAPA Library Quantification kit. Every immunoSEQ 96-well plate was sequenced on a dedicated single-read 150-cycle Illumina NextSeq 550 flow cell. The paper's data handling went like this. Because the immunoSEQ output included only junctional sequences and no quality scores, the filtering could not be the same as the filtering used for full-length reads. To assign V/J genes and CDR3, sequences were annotated using PyIR, a Python wrapper for IgBLAST v1.9, with IMGT germline references. Reads with weak V/J assignments (E-value above 1e-6), missing CDR3, stop codons, out-of-frame junctions, or ambiguous translated residues were removed. A V3J clonotype was defined by an identical inferred V gene, J gene, and CDR3 amino acid sequence. The percentage overlap between two repertoires was calculated by dividing the number of shared unique clonotypes by the size of the smaller repertoire. RTK rarefaction, the Chao1 estimator, and Recon v2.1 estimates of unobserved clonotypes were used to assess repertoire richness. For all TCRbeta clonotypes obtained by the gDNA method from a handful of donors, generation probabilities were computed with OLGA. Imported from immuneACCESS, the table was reduced by TCRdb to in-frame sequences with V and J called. These copies leave out some clones; in studies compared against another copy, an unresolved V gene accounts for under half, and the cause of the remainder is not known. V, J and clone size derive from that table, while D and trimming were established from the DNA sequence. For this sample there are about 2.3 million clones; approximately 93% appear just once. The top ten clones comprise 0.35% to 0.45% of the sample.

The donors were healthy, HIV-negative adults with no recently reported acute infections or vaccinations. Only Caucasian adults living in Nashville, Tennessee, USA were represented among the donors. CD4+ T cells were enriched by magnetic negative selection; naive cells were then positively selected on CD45RA, and the negative fraction formed the memory subset. Blood was collected by leukapheresis, and PBMCs were isolated by Ficoll-Histopaque density gradient centrifugation and then cryopreserved in liquid nitrogen vapor phase. Purity and quantity of every magnetically sorted T cell population were checked by analytical flow cytometry. From each sorted fraction, genomic DNA was isolated and quantified by UV absorbance on a Nanodrop 2000c. This TCR came from a man aged 18 to 30 in good health. Some clones in this sample may be carry-over from other donors' samples. Material for sequencing was naive CD4+ T cells from PBMCs. The sample's cell subset or site label, in plain terms: CD45RA+ positively selected.

The CDR3 protein is CASSEARGSSGEQYF. The DNA is as follows: TGTGCCAGCAGTGAAGCGCGGGGATCCTCGGGGGAGCAGTACTTC. The V and J segments used are TRBV6-1 and TRBJ2-7; the D gene is perhaps TRBD2, on 6 matching bases. CDR1 is given as MNHNS and CDR2 as SASEGT, both from the germline V gene. V loses 0 bases, J loses 7 bases, and the germline ends lie 16 bases apart. Inclusive of the bounding cysteine and phenylalanine, the CDR3 is 15 residues long. Kept here is only the CDR3 DNA, which spans 45 bases and is read in frame from base 1.